This is a list of T cell receptor beta chains from one sample in a study of cytomegalovirus exposure and HLA in healthy donors. Libraries were prepared by immunoSEQ multiplex PCR; TCRdb keeps only in-frame clonotypes and omits some of them. The sample has more than 95,000 clones, roughly 81% seen once. Sequencing was performed on PBMCs. These receptors all stem from a woman younger than 45 in good health and CMV-seronegative. CDR3s include the opening cysteine and the closing phenylalanine or tryptophan. Fields, in order: D gene, V gene, clone size, J gene, CDR3 protein, CDR3 DNA. The D gene is left open where the match is weak. A row's size may be missing; if present it is once, few, many or a size class.

.,TRBV6-5,.,TRBJ2-6,CASRVGVPGANVLTF,TGTGCCAGCAGAGTAGGGGTCCCTGGGGCCAACGTCCTGACTTTC
TRBD2,TRBV7-9,.,TRBJ2-1,CASSRGGSGSFDEQFF,TGTGCCAGCAGCCGGGGGGGTAGCGGGAGTTTCGATGAGCAGTTCTTC
.,TRBV6-1,.,TRBJ2-1,CASSSVHYDYNEQFF,TGTGCCAGCAGTTCGGTTCATTACGACTACAATGAGCAGTTCTTC
TRBD1,TRBV5-1,.,TRBJ1-1,CASSQGAGGTEAFF,TGCGCCAGCAGCCAAGGTGCAGGGGGGACTGAAGCTTTCTTT
TRBD2,TRBV7-9,.,TRBJ2-2,CASSWGTTDTGELFF,TGTGCCAGCAGCTGGGGGACTACCGACACCGGGGAGCTGTTTTTT
.,TRBV4-1,once,TRBJ2-5,CASSLFIRETQYF,TGCGCCAGCAGCCTCTTTATCCGAGAGACCCAGTACTTC
TRBD1,TRBV18,.,TRBJ1-4,CASSLTGLGEKLFF,TGTGCCAGCTCACTGACAGGGCTTGGAGAAAAACTGTTTTTT
TRBD1,TRBV5-1,.,TRBJ2-5,CASSSGQGQETQYF,TGCGCCAGCAGCTCGGGACAGGGTCAAGAGACCCAGTACTTC
.,TRBV18,.,TRBJ2-7,CASSPTPGEQYF,TGTGCCAGCTCACCAACGCCAGGCGAGCAGTACTTC
TRBD1,TRBV6-5,.,TRBJ1-2,CASSPGTGSYGYTF,TGTGCCAGCAGTCCCGGGACAGGCAGCTATGGCTACACCTTC
.,TRBV15,.,TRBJ2-1,CATSRVPVAPRTSEQFF,TGTGCCACCAGCAGAGTACCGGTAGCGCCAAGGACCAGTGAGCAGTTCTTC
.,TRBV4-1,.,TRBJ2-1,CASSQNRTKFF,TGCGCCAGCAGCCAAAACAGGACAAAGTTCTTC
.,TRBV29-1,.,TRBJ1-2,CSVEDRGGYTF,TGCAGCGTTGAAGATCGGGGTGGCTACACCTTC
TRBD2,TRBV5-4,.,TRBJ2-3,CASSLAGRDPDTQYF,TGTGCCAGCAGCTTAGCGGGAAGGGACCCCGATACGCAGTATTTT
TRBD1,TRBV7-9,.,TRBJ2-7,CASSRTGDRYYEQYF,TGTGCCAGCAGCCGTACGGGGGACAGGTACTACGAGCAGTACTTC
.,TRBV7-6,.,TRBJ1-6,CASSLEAAGHNSPLHF,TGTGCCAGCAGCTTAGAGGCGGCGGGGCATAATTCACCCCTCCACTTT
.,TRBV7-9,.,TRBJ2-1,CASSLTLRVVSYNEQFF,TGTGCCAGCAGTTTGACCCTACGGGTCGTCTCCTACAATGAGCAGTTCTTC
TRBD2,TRBV7-7,.,TRBJ2-7,CASSLGSGSSYEQYF,TGTGCTAGCAGCTTAGGCAGCGGGAGCTCCTACGAGCAGTACTTC
TRBD1,TRBV11-1,few,TRBJ2-7,CASSSPGQNYEQYF,TGTGCCAGCAGCTCACCGGGACAGAACTACGAGCAGTACTTC
TRBD1,TRBV5-4,.,TRBJ2-3,CASSLRQGAGTQYF,TGTGCCAGCAGCTTGAGACAGGGTGCTGGTACGCAGTATTTT
TRBD1,TRBV27,.,TRBJ2-1,CASSPGTGGVNEQFF,TGTGCCAGCAGCCCAGGGACAGGGGGCGTGAATGAGCAGTTCTTC
TRBD2,TRBV11-3,.,TRBJ2-3,CASSPSGVTDTQYF,TGTGCCAGCAGCCCGAGCGGGGTGACAGATACGCAGTATTTT